The rows below give T cell receptor beta chains drawn from one sample of a study of T cell responses to AZD1222 COVID-19 vaccine. Assay: immunoSEQ multiplex PCR; the TCRdb copy retains only in-frame clones and omits some. The sample has approximately 82,000 clones, 85% to 95% seen once. The sequences come from peripheral blood, collected on day 0 of AZD1222 vaccination. These receptors were collected from an adult in good health. The CDR3 runs from the conserved cysteine through the conserved F or W. The D gene is left open where the match is weak. Clone size is given for some rows only: seen once, a few or many times, or a class if the clone is expanded.

v_call	j_call	cdr3_length	d_call	clone_size	cdr3_nt	cdr3_aa
TRBV5-4	TRBJ1-2	11	.	.	TGTGCCAGCAGCTACAACTATGGCTACACCTTC	CASSYNYGYTF
TRBV19	TRBJ1-3	16	TRBD1	.	TGTGCCAGTAGTCCCAACAGGGGCAGCTCTGGAAACACCATATATTTT	CASSPNRGSSGNTIYF
TRBV20-1	TRBJ1-1	11	.	.	TGCAGTGCTAGCAGGATGGCTGAAGCTTTCTTT	CSASRMAEAFF
TRBV30	TRBJ1-3	13	.	.	TGTGCCTCGGACTTTAGCTCTGGAAACACCATATATTTT	CASDFSSGNTIYF
TRBV4-1	TRBJ2-7	14	TRBD1	few	TGCGCCAGCCAAATGGACAGGGGGCCCTACGAGCAGTACTTC	CASQMDRGPYEQYF
TRBV5-1	TRBJ2-2	17	TRBD2	.	TGCGCCAGCAGCTTCTCTAGCGGGGGAACGAACACCGGGGAGCTGTTTTTT	CASSFSSGGTNTGELFF
TRBV9	TRBJ1-4	15	.	.	TGTGCCAGCAGCGTAGCGATCGACAGTTCCGAAAAACTGTTTTTT	CASSVAIDSSEKLFF
TRBV11-3	TRBJ2-2	18	TRBD2	.	TGTGCCAGCAGCCTGAGCTGGGCGGGACTAGGAGGCACCGGGGAGCTGTTTTTT	CASSLSWAGLGGTGELFF
TRBV28	TRBJ1-1	15	TRBD1	.	TGTGCCAGCAGAGGAATACAGGGGATGGGGACTGAAGCTTTCTTT	CASRGIQGMGTEAFF
TRBV5-3	TRBJ1-2	16	TRBD1	.	TGTGCCAGAAGCGGAGGGACAGGGGGATATGACTATGGCTACACCTTC	CARSGGTGGYDYGYTF
TRBV13	TRBJ2-7	14	TRBD1	.	TGTGCCAGCAGCGCCCGGGACAGCTACTACGAGCAGTACTTC	CASSARDSYYEQYF
TRBV18	TRBJ2-2	15	TRBD1	.	TGTGCCAGCTCAGCTCAGACAGGGCTCACCGGGGAGCTGTTTTTT	CASSAQTGLTGELFF
TRBV3-1/TRBV3-2	TRBJ2-7	13	TRBD1	once	TGTGCCAGCAGCACAGGGGGCCCCTACGAGCAGTACTTC	CASSTGGPYEQYF
TRBV30	TRBJ1-6	12	.	.	TGTGCCTGGAGTGAAACAGGGACCTTCCTCCACTTT	CAWSETGTFLHF